The rows below give T cell receptor beta chains drawn from one sample of a study of Graves' ophthalmopathy and Graves' hyperthyroidism. TCRdb reprocessed the multiplex PCR reads with MiXCR, giving one entry per CDR3 protein. The table records under 60,000 distinct CDR3 sequences, under 55% of them present only once. Sequenced input: peripheral blood. Receptors were obtained from an adult woman with Graves' ophthalmopathy. The CDR3 runs from the conserved cysteine through the conserved F or W. D genes are given only for firm matches. A clone size is listed for some rows: how often the clone was seen (once, few, many), or a class if it is expanded.

CDR3nt: TGTGCCAGCAGCCCCCTCGGCTCCGGGACTACTAACTACGAGCAGTACTTC
CDR3aa: CASSPLGSGTTNYEQYF
d_gene: TRBD2
v_gene: TRBV5-4
abundance: many
j_gene: TRBJ2-7

CDR3nt: TGTGCCATCAGTGAGGGGGGCGGGGCCAAAGAGACCCAGTACTTC
CDR3aa: CAISEGGGAKETQYF
d_gene: -
v_gene: TRBV10-3
abundance: large
j_gene: TRBJ2-5

CDR3nt: TGTGCCAGTTTTTGGTCGGCCCAGGTTGCAACTAATGAAAAACTGTTTTTT
CDR3aa: CASFWSAQVATNEKLFF
d_gene: -
v_gene: TRBV19
abundance: -
j_gene: TRBJ1-4

CDR3nt: TGTGCCAGCAGTGACCGAGCGGAAGATACGCAGTATTTT
CDR3aa: CASSDRAEDTQYF
d_gene: -
v_gene: TRBV6-4
abundance: many
j_gene: TRBJ2-3

CDR3nt: TGTGCCAGCAGCTCCGTTCCAGGGCCTGACACGGGGAATGAGCAGTTCTTC
CDR3aa: CASSSVPGPDTGNEQFF
d_gene: -
v_gene: TRBV7-3
abundance: many
j_gene: TRBJ2-1

CDR3nt: TGTGCCAGCCGGGAAACGAGGGGGCGACGTTCACCCCTCCACTTT
CDR3aa: CASRETRGRRSPLHF
d_gene: TRBD1
v_gene: TRBV4-2
abundance: -
j_gene: TRBJ1-6

CDR3nt: TGCGCCAGCAGTGAGTCGATGTGGGGCGAGACCTTC
CDR3aa: CASSESMWGETF
d_gene: -
v_gene: TRBV10-2
abundance: -
j_gene: TRBJ1-2

CDR3nt: TGCAGTGCTGGAGCCTCCGACAGGGTAGGTGAAAAACTGTTTTTT
CDR3aa: CSAGASDRVGEKLFF
d_gene: TRBD1
v_gene: TRBV20-1
abundance: once
j_gene: TRBJ1-4

CDR3nt: TGTGCCAGCAGTTTATCATACAGGGCATTCGAGCAGTACTTC
CDR3aa: CASSLSYRAFEQYF
d_gene: -
v_gene: TRBV12-3/TRBV12-4
abundance: many
j_gene: TRBJ2-7

CDR3nt: TGTGCCAGCAGAGCGACGGAGGAGCAGTTCTTC
CDR3aa: CASRATEEQFF
d_gene: -
v_gene: TRBV6-2/TRBV6-3
abundance: many
j_gene: TRBJ2-1

CDR3nt: TGTGCCAGCAGGGGACAGGCGAACACTGAAGCTTTCTTT
CDR3aa: CASRGQANTEAFF
d_gene: TRBD1
v_gene: TRBV2
abundance: -
j_gene: TRBJ1-1

CDR3nt: TGTGCCAGCAGCTTAGCGCGGGCAACCTATGGCTACACCTTC
CDR3aa: CASSLARATYGYTF
d_gene: -
v_gene: TRBV7-9
abundance: -
j_gene: TRBJ1-2

CDR3nt: TGTGCCAGCAGCTTAGGGGGGTTTAGCAATCAGCCCCAGCATTTT
CDR3aa: CASSLGGFSNQPQHF
d_gene: -
v_gene: TRBV7-9
abundance: medium-sized
j_gene: TRBJ1-5

CDR3nt: TGTGCCAGCAGCTTATCAGGGCCGAACACCGGGGAGCTGTTTTTT
CDR3aa: CASSLSGPNTGELFF
d_gene: -
v_gene: TRBV7-2
abundance: many
j_gene: TRBJ2-2

CDR3nt: TGTGCCAGCAGCTTAATGGGGAGGGACACCGGGGAGCTGTTTTTT
CDR3aa: CASSLMGRDTGELFF
d_gene: TRBD2
v_gene: TRBV7-3
abundance: many
j_gene: TRBJ2-2

CDR3nt: TGCAGCGTTTCTGATGCGGTCACTGAAGCTTTCTTT
CDR3aa: CSVSDAVTEAFF
d_gene: -
v_gene: TRBV29-1
abundance: -
j_gene: TRBJ1-1

CDR3nt: TGTGCCAGTAGTATAAATGGCATCTCCTCCTACGAGCAGTACTTC
CDR3aa: CASSINGISSYEQYF
d_gene: -
v_gene: TRBV19
abundance: -
j_gene: TRBJ2-7

CDR3nt: TGTGCCAGCAGCTTAAGGCCCCGGGAGCTGTTTTTT
CDR3aa: CASSLRPRELFF
d_gene: -
v_gene: TRBV7-3
abundance: -
j_gene: TRBJ2-2

CDR3nt: TGTGCCAGCAGTGAACTAGCGGGAGCCCCAGATACGCAGTATTTT
CDR3aa: CASSELAGAPDTQYF
d_gene: TRBD2
v_gene: TRBV6-1
abundance: many
j_gene: TRBJ2-3

CDR3nt: TGTGCCAGCAGTGATGAGGGTGGAGCTTTCTTT
CDR3aa: CASSDEGGAFF
d_gene: -
v_gene: TRBV6-1
abundance: many
j_gene: TRBJ1-1

CDR3nt: TGCAGCGCCGGTTCCGGACAGCGGTTTTCAAACTATGGCTACACCTTC
CDR3aa: CSAGSGQRFSNYGYTF
d_gene: -
v_gene: TRBV29-1
abundance: -
j_gene: TRBJ1-2

CDR3nt: TGCAGTGCCAGCGAGGGGGGCAGCAATGAGCAGTTCTTC
CDR3aa: CSASEGGSNEQFF
d_gene: -
v_gene: TRBV20-1
abundance: -
j_gene: TRBJ2-1